This TCR beta chain was sequenced during a study of response to subunit inactivated influenza vaccine. Many counts were recorded for this clonotype. V was shortened by 6 bases and J by 1 base, with 10 bases between the two germline ends. The CDR3 length is 13 residues. From the RT-PCR reads, TCRdb called clonotypes with MiXCR, one entry per CDR3 protein. Among more than 550,000 distinct CDR3 sequences listed, 11% were seen once. A further study also used this sample, focusing on T cells expressing NK-cell markers. From that report: Scientists made TCR beta cDNA using 5'RACE template switching with UMIs. Sorted CD3+CD56+NKG2C+, CD3+CD56+NKG2C- and CD3+CD56-NKG2C+ T cells provided the TCR beta repertoires. Sequencing covered eight donors, seven HCMV-seropositive and one seronegative. Dominant NKG2C+ clonotypes made up about 1.0-7.0% of CD8+ T cells in roughly 6 donors. The CD3+CD56-NKG2C+ fraction of a handful of donors was likewise dominated by these clonotypes.

The source material was PBMCs from blood, sampled on the day of vaccination. The source of this sequence is a man aged 45-60 years who received an inactivated influenza vaccine. The rearrangement joins TRBV12-3 or TRBV12-4 to TRBJ2-7, with D possibly matching TRBD1 (5 bases). In DNA form, the CDR3 reads TGTGCCAGCAGAAGCCGACAGTCCTACGAGCAGTACTTC. Protein: CASRSRQSYEQYF.